This T cell receptor (beta chain) comes out of a study of cytomegalovirus exposure and HLA in healthy donors. Germline CDR1 MNHNS, CDR2 SASEGT. J gave up 11 bases and V 8 bases, and 9 bases lay outside the gene matches. The CDR3 consists of 12 residues. Primers for the PCR totalled 60 Vbeta and 13 Jbeta. Sequencing used immunoSEQ multiplex PCR; TCRdb keeps in-frame clones, though not all of them. The sample has 150,000 to 200,000 clones, 80% to 90% seen once; the top ten hold about 1.3%. The J gene is TRBJ1-2, the V gene TRBV6-1, with TRBD1 matching 9 bases. The origin of this receptor is a girl aged 2-9 years in good health and CMV-seropositive. Specimen: PBMCs. The CDR3 DNA follows: TGTGCCAGCGGGGGGACAGGGACGAGGTACACCTTC. Its protein is CASGGTGTRYTF.